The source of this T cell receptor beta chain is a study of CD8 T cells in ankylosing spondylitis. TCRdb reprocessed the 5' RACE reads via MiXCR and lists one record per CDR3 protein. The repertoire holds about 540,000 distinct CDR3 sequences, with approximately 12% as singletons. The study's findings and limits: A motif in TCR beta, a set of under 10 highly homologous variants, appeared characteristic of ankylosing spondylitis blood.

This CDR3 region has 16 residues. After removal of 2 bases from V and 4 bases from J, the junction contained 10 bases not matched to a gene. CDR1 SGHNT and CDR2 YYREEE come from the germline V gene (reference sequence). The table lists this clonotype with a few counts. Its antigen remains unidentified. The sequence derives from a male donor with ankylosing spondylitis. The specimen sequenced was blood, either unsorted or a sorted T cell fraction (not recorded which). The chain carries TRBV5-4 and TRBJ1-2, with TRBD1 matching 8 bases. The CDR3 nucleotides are TGTGCCAGCAGCTTCCTGTCAGGGGGCTTTAGCTATGGCTACACCTTC. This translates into CASSFLSGGFSYGYTF.